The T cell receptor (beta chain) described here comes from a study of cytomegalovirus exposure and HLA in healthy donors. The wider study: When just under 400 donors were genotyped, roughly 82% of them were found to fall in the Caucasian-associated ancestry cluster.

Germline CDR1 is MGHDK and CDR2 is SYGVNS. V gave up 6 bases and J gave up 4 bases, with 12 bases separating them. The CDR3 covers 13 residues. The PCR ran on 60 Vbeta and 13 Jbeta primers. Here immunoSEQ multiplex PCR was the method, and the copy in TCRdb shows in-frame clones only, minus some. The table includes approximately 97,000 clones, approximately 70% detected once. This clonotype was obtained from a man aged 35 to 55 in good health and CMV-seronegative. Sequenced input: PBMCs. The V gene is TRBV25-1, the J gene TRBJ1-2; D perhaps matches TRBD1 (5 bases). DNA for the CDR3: TGTGCCAGCAGAGGGAGGGGATCCTATGGCTACACCTTC. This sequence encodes CASRGRGSYGYTF.